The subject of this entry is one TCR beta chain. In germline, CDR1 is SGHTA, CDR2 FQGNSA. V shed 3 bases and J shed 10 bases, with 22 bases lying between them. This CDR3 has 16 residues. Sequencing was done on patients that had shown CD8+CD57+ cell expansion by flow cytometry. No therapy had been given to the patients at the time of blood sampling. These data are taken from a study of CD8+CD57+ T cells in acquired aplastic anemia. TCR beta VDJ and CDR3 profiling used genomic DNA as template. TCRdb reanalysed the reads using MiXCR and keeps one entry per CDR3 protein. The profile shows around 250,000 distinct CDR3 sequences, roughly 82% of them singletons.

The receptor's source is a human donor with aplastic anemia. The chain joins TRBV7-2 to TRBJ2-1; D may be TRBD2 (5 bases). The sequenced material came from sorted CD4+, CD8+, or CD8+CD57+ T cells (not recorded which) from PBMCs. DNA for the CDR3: TGTGCCAGCAGCTTGGCGGGCGGTCACGGTACGCAGGAGCAGTTCTTC. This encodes CASSLAGGHGTQEQFF.